The sample holds a few counts of the clone carrying this T cell receptor beta chain. The V end lost 1 base, the J end lost 4 bases, and 20 bases lay between the germline ends. CDR1 is MGHRA and CDR2 is YSYEKL in the germline V gene. The CDR3 totals 18 residues. The sample belongs to a study of blood T cells in healthy people across ages. A sample-barcoded 5' primer and a J-beta primer mix were used in a second PCR of about 7 to 11 cycles. TCRdb processed the 5' RACE reads anew with MiXCR; each CDR3 protein has one entry. This table holds about 680,000 distinct CDR3 sequences, 49% found once. The sequenced sample consisted of blood. This chain uses TRBV4-1 with TRBJ2-1, with D maybe TRBD2 (5 bases). The TCR sequence derives from a woman aged 55 to 70 in good health. The chain's CDR3 is CASSQAATRRLTYNEQFF. In DNA form, the CDR3 reads TGCGCCAGCAGCCAAGCGGCGACCAGGAGGCTTACATACAATGAGCAGTTCTTC.